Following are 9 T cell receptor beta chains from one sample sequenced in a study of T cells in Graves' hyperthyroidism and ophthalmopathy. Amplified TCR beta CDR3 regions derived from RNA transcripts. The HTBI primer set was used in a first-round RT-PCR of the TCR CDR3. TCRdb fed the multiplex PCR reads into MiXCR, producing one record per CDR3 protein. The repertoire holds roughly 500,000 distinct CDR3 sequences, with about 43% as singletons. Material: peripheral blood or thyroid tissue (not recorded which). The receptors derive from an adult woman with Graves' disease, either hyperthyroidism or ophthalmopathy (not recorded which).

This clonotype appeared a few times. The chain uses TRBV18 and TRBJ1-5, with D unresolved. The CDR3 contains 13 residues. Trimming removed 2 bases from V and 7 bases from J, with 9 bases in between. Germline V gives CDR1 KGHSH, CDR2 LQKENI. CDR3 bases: TGTGCCAGCTCACCATTGGGTATCCAGCCCCAGCATTTT. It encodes CASSPLGIQPQHF.

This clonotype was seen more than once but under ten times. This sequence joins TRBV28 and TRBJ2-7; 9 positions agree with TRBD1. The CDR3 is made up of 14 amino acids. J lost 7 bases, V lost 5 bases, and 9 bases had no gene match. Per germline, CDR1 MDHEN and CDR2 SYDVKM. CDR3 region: CASSPRDRALEQYF. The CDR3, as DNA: TGTGCCAGCAGTCCCCGGGACAGGGCTTTAGAGCAGTACTTC.

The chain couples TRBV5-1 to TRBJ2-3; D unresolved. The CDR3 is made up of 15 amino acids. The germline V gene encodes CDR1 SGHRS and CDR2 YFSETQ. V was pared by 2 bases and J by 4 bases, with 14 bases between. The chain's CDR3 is CASSFSQPGPDTQYF. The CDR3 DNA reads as TGCGCCAGCAGCTTTAGTCAACCAGGACCAGATACGCAGTATTTT.

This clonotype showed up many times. CDR3 amino acids: CASKGGTWSLINQPQHF. CDR3 bases: TGTGCCAGTAAGGGTGGGACATGGAGCCTTATCAATCAGCCCCAGCATTTT. This chain links TRBV19 with TRBJ1-5; D is perhaps TRBD1 (6 bases). V lost 7 bases to trimming and J lost 3 bases, with 22 bases between them. The CDR3 runs 17 residues. Germline V gene sequence: CDR1 LNHDA, CDR2 SQIVND (reference sequence).

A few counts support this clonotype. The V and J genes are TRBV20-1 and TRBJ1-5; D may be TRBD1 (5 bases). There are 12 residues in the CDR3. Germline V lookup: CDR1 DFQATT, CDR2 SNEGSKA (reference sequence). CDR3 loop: CSKGQGGETQHF. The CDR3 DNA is TGCAGCAAGGGGCAGGGCGGTGAGACCCAGCATTTT.

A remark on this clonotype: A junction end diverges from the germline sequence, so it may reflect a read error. CDR3 in amino acids: CAGSVQGGTEAFF. The CDR3 DNA is TGTGCCGGCAGCGTACAGGGAGGCACTGAAGCTTTCTTT. This chain links TRBV9 with TRBJ1-1; TRBD1 might be the D (6 bases). CDR1 and CDR2 (germline): SGDLS, YYNGEE. This CDR3 has 13 residues.

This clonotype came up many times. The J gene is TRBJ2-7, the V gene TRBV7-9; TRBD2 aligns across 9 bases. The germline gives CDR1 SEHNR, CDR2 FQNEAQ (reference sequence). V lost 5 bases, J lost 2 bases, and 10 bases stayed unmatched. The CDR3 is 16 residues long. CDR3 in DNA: TGTGCCAGCAGCCCCGGGCTAGCGGGACGAACCTACGAGCAGTACTTC. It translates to CASSPGLAGRTYEQYF.

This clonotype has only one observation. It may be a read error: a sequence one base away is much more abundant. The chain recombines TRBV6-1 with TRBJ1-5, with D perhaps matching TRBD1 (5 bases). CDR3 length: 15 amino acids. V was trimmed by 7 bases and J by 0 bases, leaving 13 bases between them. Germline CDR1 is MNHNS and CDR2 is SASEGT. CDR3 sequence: CASTRDQNSNQPQHF. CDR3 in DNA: TGTGCCAGCACCAGGGATCAAAATAGCAATCAGCCCCAGCATTTT.

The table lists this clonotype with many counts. Here the CDR3 reads CSARSLRISMEPQHF. CDR3 DNA sequence: TGCAGTGCTAGGTCCTTACGGATCTCAATGGAGCCCCAGCATTTT. The chain is built from TRBV20-1 and TRBJ1-5; D not resolved. The V gene lost 3 bases and the J gene lost 8 bases, with 20 bases spanning the gap. Germline loops: CDR1 DFQATT, CDR2 SNEGSKA (reference sequence). This CDR3 is built from 15 residues.